Listed below are T cell receptor beta chains from one sample, sequenced in a study of early T cells in non-severe SARS-CoV-2 infection. TCRdb re-called the 5' RACE reads through MiXCR, storing one row per CDR3 protein. The data show more than 80,000 distinct CDR3 sequences, roughly 13% seen once. Sequencing was performed on whole blood. The receptor set was obtained from an adult who was a healthcare worker with PCR-confirmed SARS-CoV-2 infection or an uninfected control (not recorded which). CDR3s include the opening cysteine and the closing phenylalanine or tryptophan. D genes are given only for firm matches. Clone size is not always given. Where it is, it says once, few, many or a class for expanded clones.

CDR3nt: TGCGCCAGCAGCCCCACAAAGAACATGAACACTGAAGCTTTCTTT
CDR3aa: CASSPTKNMNTEAFF
j_gene: TRBJ1-1
abundance: .
d_gene: .
v_gene: TRBV10-1

CDR3nt: TGTGCCAGCAGTTACCCCGGGGGGGCGGGTAGCAATCAGCCCCAGCATTTT
CDR3aa: CASSYPGGAGSNQPQHF
j_gene: TRBJ1-5
abundance: many
d_gene: .
v_gene: TRBV6-6

CDR3nt: TGTGCCAGCAGTTTAGGAATGGGACAGGTTAACAATGAGCAGTTCTTC
CDR3aa: CASSLGMGQVNNEQFF
j_gene: TRBJ2-1
abundance: many
d_gene: TRBD1
v_gene: TRBV28

CDR3nt: TGCAGTGCTAGTCAACTAGTCCTAGATACGCAGTATTTT
CDR3aa: CSASQLVLDTQYF
j_gene: TRBJ2-3
abundance: many
d_gene: .
v_gene: TRBV20-1

CDR3nt: TGCAGCGTTGAGGGGTCCGGGGTGGGCGCTGAAGCTTTCTTT
CDR3aa: CSVEGSGVGAEAFF
j_gene: TRBJ1-1
abundance: .
d_gene: .
v_gene: TRBV29-1

CDR3nt: TGTGCCAGCAGCTTAGTGGACAACTACGAGCAGTACTTC
CDR3aa: CASSLVDNYEQYF
j_gene: TRBJ2-7
abundance: many
d_gene: .
v_gene: TRBV11-1

CDR3nt: TGCAGTGCTAGAGCCCCTGAGGAGACCCAGTACTTC
CDR3aa: CSARAPEETQYF
j_gene: TRBJ2-5
abundance: .
d_gene: .
v_gene: TRBV20-1

CDR3nt: TGCGCCAGCAGTGATGGGCCGGGGGGGAGGTACACTGAAGCTTTCTTT
CDR3aa: CASSDGPGGRYTEAFF
j_gene: TRBJ1-1
abundance: many
d_gene: .
v_gene: TRBV10-2

CDR3nt: TGTGCCAGCAGTGACGGGGAATCCAATGAGCAGTTCTTC
CDR3aa: CASSDGESNEQFF
j_gene: TRBJ2-1
abundance: many
d_gene: .
v_gene: TRBV6-4

CDR3nt: TGTGCCAGCAGCCCACCCCCGGGACAGGGGGTTGAGACCCAGTACTTC
CDR3aa: CASSPPPGQGVETQYF
j_gene: TRBJ2-5
abundance: many
d_gene: TRBD1
v_gene: TRBV5-8

CDR3nt: TGTGCCAGCAGCTCAGAGAACACTGAAGCTTTCTTT
CDR3aa: CASSSENTEAFF
j_gene: TRBJ1-1
abundance: .
d_gene: .
v_gene: TRBV11-2

CDR3nt: TGTGCCAGCAGGGAGATCACAGGGACAGGGGGTGCCGATGAGCAGTTCTTC
CDR3aa: CASREITGTGGADEQFF
j_gene: TRBJ2-1
abundance: few
d_gene: TRBD1
v_gene: TRBV2

CDR3nt: TGTGCCAGCAGCTTAGAGCTAGGCACTGAAGCTTTCTTT
CDR3aa: CASSLELGTEAFF
j_gene: TRBJ1-1
abundance: .
d_gene: .
v_gene: TRBV7-2

CDR3nt: TGTGCCAGCTCATCAGGACAGGGACGAATCACTGAAGCTTTCTTT
CDR3aa: CASSSGQGRITEAFF
j_gene: TRBJ1-1
abundance: .
d_gene: TRBD1
v_gene: TRBV18

CDR3nt: TGCAGTGCTAGAGGACAGTTCTACAATGAGCAGTTCTTC
CDR3aa: CSARGQFYNEQFF
j_gene: TRBJ2-1
abundance: .
d_gene: .
v_gene: TRBV20-1

CDR3nt: TGCAGTGCTAGAGATCGTCGCAGGGGAGGGAACACTGAAGCTTTCTTT
CDR3aa: CSARDRRRGGNTEAFF
j_gene: TRBJ1-1
abundance: .
d_gene: .
v_gene: TRBV20-1

CDR3nt: TGCGCCAGCAGCGCTCACCAAGAGACCCAGTACTTC
CDR3aa: CASSAHQETQYF
j_gene: TRBJ2-5
abundance: few
d_gene: .
v_gene: TRBV5-1

CDR3nt: TGTGCCAGCAGCCAAGATCTTGGGGGCTTCACCGGGGAGCTGTTTTTT
CDR3aa: CASSQDLGGFTGELFF
j_gene: TRBJ2-2
abundance: few
d_gene: .
v_gene: TRBV14

CDR3nt: TGTGCCAGCAGCCAAGATCCGGCGCGGGGGGACCCCACAGATACGCAGTATTTT
CDR3aa: CASSQDPARGDPTDTQYF
j_gene: TRBJ2-3
abundance: many
d_gene: TRBD2
v_gene: TRBV3-1

CDR3nt: TGTGCCAGCAGTTCCCCGAGCCGGCAAGAGACCCAGTACTTC
CDR3aa: CASSSPSRQETQYF
j_gene: TRBJ2-5
abundance: .
d_gene: .
v_gene: TRBV27

CDR3nt: TGTGCCAGCAGCTTCGGTAGCTGGGGGGTCTACGAGCAGTACTTC
CDR3aa: CASSFGSWGVYEQYF
j_gene: TRBJ2-7
abundance: .
d_gene: .
v_gene: TRBV7-9

CDR3nt: TGTGCCAGCAGCGTACTCCCCGGGGAGCTGTTTTTT
CDR3aa: CASSVLPGELFF
j_gene: TRBJ2-2
abundance: .
d_gene: .
v_gene: TRBV9

CDR3nt: TGCGCCAGCAGTGAGTCCACAGTCCGTTCACCCCTCCACTTT
CDR3aa: CASSESTVRSPLHF
j_gene: TRBJ1-6
abundance: .
d_gene: .
v_gene: TRBV10-1

CDR3nt: TGTGCCAGCAGCTTTCTGGGAGGGGCCCATGGCTACACCTTC
CDR3aa: CASSFLGGAHGYTF
j_gene: TRBJ1-2
abundance: few
d_gene: .
v_gene: TRBV7-9

CDR3nt: TGTGCCAGCAGCTTAGAGGCCAATGAGCAGTTCTTC
CDR3aa: CASSLEANEQFF
j_gene: TRBJ2-1
abundance: .
d_gene: .
v_gene: TRBV11-2

CDR3nt: TGTGCCAGCAGCTTCAGGGGGGAAACTGAAGCTTTCTTT
CDR3aa: CASSFRGETEAFF
j_gene: TRBJ1-1
abundance: .
d_gene: TRBD1
v_gene: TRBV7-2

CDR3nt: TGCAGTGCTAGATCTCCGGGACAGGGGGCAACCGGGGAGCTGTTTTTT
CDR3aa: CSARSPGQGATGELFF
j_gene: TRBJ2-2
abundance: many
d_gene: TRBD1
v_gene: TRBV20-1

CDR3nt: TGCAGTGCTAGGGACACAGACCATAATTCACCCCTCCACTTT
CDR3aa: CSARDTDHNSPLHF
j_gene: TRBJ1-6
abundance: .
d_gene: .
v_gene: TRBV20-1

CDR3nt: TGTGCCAGCAGCCAGGACACCCGGCGAGCTTTCTTT
CDR3aa: CASSQDTRRAFF
j_gene: TRBJ1-1
abundance: few
d_gene: .
v_gene: TRBV3-1

CDR3nt: TGTGCCAGCAGTGGGGCAGGGGGGATAATGAACACTGAAGCTTTCTTT
CDR3aa: CASSGAGGIMNTEAFF
j_gene: TRBJ1-1
abundance: .
d_gene: TRBD1
v_gene: TRBV6-1

CDR3nt: TGTGCCAGTCACCGGGACGCCCCCCATGAGCAGTTCTTC
CDR3aa: CASHRDAPHEQFF
j_gene: TRBJ2-1
abundance: many
d_gene: .
v_gene: TRBV2

CDR3nt: TGTGCCGTGGGACAGGACCCCTACAATGAGCAGTTCTTC
CDR3aa: CAVGQDPYNEQFF
j_gene: TRBJ2-1
abundance: few
d_gene: TRBD1
v_gene: TRBV10-3

CDR3nt: TGTGCCAGCAGCCAAGGAGACAGGGATCTTACCTATGGCTACACCTTC
CDR3aa: CASSQGDRDLTYGYTF
j_gene: TRBJ1-2
abundance: few
d_gene: TRBD1
v_gene: TRBV4-2

CDR3nt: TGTGCCAGCAGCGCGACTAGCGAAGCGACCCAGTACTTC
CDR3aa: CASSATSEATQYF
j_gene: TRBJ2-5
abundance: many
d_gene: TRBD2
v_gene: TRBV9

CDR3nt: TGCAGTGCTAGAGATCAGCTACTGGATTCACCCCTCCACTTT
CDR3aa: CSARDQLLDSPLHF
j_gene: TRBJ1-6
abundance: many
d_gene: .
v_gene: TRBV20-1

CDR3nt: TGCAGTGCTAGAGATTGGGTGGGGCAAGTGAACACTGAAGCTTTCTTT
CDR3aa: CSARDWVGQVNTEAFF
j_gene: TRBJ1-1
abundance: many
d_gene: .
v_gene: TRBV20-1

CDR3nt: TGTGCCAGCAGCTTAGGCGGAGTATGGGGGACTGAAGCTTTCTTT
CDR3aa: CASSLGGVWGTEAFF
j_gene: TRBJ1-1
abundance: once
d_gene: .
v_gene: TRBV11-2

CDR3nt: TGTGCCAGGGGCGGGGGCGTCGGCACCGGGGAGCTGTTTTTT
CDR3aa: CARGGGVGTGELFF
j_gene: TRBJ2-2
abundance: few
d_gene: .
v_gene: TRBV7-9

CDR3nt: TGTGCCAGCAGTCCTTCGTCGATATTAGGAAACACCATATATTTT
CDR3aa: CASSPSSILGNTIYF
j_gene: TRBJ1-3
abundance: many
d_gene: .
v_gene: TRBV27

CDR3nt: TGTGCCAGCAGTGAAGGCCCCTGGGGTGAAAAACTGTTTTTT
CDR3aa: CASSEGPWGEKLFF
j_gene: TRBJ1-4
abundance: .
d_gene: .
v_gene: TRBV6-1

CDR3nt: TGTGCCAGCCGGGGGGACACGAACACCGGGGAGCTGTTTTTT
CDR3aa: CASRGDTNTGELFF
j_gene: TRBJ2-2
abundance: few
d_gene: .
v_gene: TRBV5-4

CDR3nt: TGCAGTGCTAGAGAATCCCCGACTAGCGGGGGGCACAATGAGCAGTTCTTC
CDR3aa: CSARESPTSGGHNEQFF
j_gene: TRBJ2-1
abundance: many
d_gene: TRBD2
v_gene: TRBV20-1

CDR3nt: TGCGCCAGCAGCTATAACAGGGGGTCGACTATGAACACTGAAGCTTTCTTT
CDR3aa: CASSYNRGSTMNTEAFF
j_gene: TRBJ1-1
abundance: few
d_gene: TRBD1
v_gene: TRBV5-1

CDR3nt: TGTGCCAGCAGCACGACAACAAACAATGAGCAGTTCTTC
CDR3aa: CASSTTTNNEQFF
j_gene: TRBJ2-1
abundance: many
d_gene: .
v_gene: TRBV11-3

CDR3nt: TGTGCCAGCAGTGAGGGGACTCTAGAGACCCAGTACTTC
CDR3aa: CASSEGTLETQYF
j_gene: TRBJ2-5
abundance: few
d_gene: .
v_gene: TRBV2

CDR3nt: TGTGCGCAAGACAGATCGAACACCGGGGAGCTGTTTTTT
CDR3aa: CAQDRSNTGELFF
j_gene: TRBJ2-2
abundance: many
d_gene: .
v_gene: TRBV30

CDR3nt: TGTGCCAGCAGCCTTGAGGGCCTAGCCAAAAACATTCAGTACTTC
CDR3aa: CASSLEGLAKNIQYF
j_gene: TRBJ2-4
abundance: many
d_gene: .
v_gene: TRBV7-9

CDR3nt: TGCGCCAGCAGCTTACTGGGACACTTGAACACTGAAGCTTTCTTT
CDR3aa: CASSLLGHLNTEAFF
j_gene: TRBJ1-1
abundance: few
d_gene: .
v_gene: TRBV5-1

CDR3nt: TGTGCCAGCAGCCGAACAGGGGATCGTTACGAGCAGTACTTC
CDR3aa: CASSRTGDRYEQYF
j_gene: TRBJ2-7
abundance: many
d_gene: TRBD1
v_gene: TRBV6-5

CDR3nt: TGTGCCAGCAGCTACGAGGAGCTCGGGGAGCTGTTTTTT
CDR3aa: CASSYEELGELFF
j_gene: TRBJ2-2
abundance: few
d_gene: .
v_gene: TRBV7-2

CDR3nt: TGTGCCAGCAGGACCGGACAGGGGGTTAATTCACCCCTCCACTTT
CDR3aa: CASRTGQGVNSPLHF
j_gene: TRBJ1-6
abundance: many
d_gene: TRBD1
v_gene: TRBV6-6

CDR3nt: TGTGCCAGCAGTTATCACCGGGTCACCATGAACACTGAAGCTTTCTTT
CDR3aa: CASSYHRVTMNTEAFF
j_gene: TRBJ1-1
abundance: many
d_gene: .
v_gene: TRBV27

CDR3nt: TGTGCCAGCAGCTTATTCCACAGACACGAGCAGTACTTC
CDR3aa: CASSLFHRHEQYF
j_gene: TRBJ2-7
abundance: .
d_gene: .
v_gene: TRBV11-2

CDR3nt: TGTGCCAGCAGCCGAGGTGGGACAGGGGCGGGGCCCCTCCACTTT
CDR3aa: CASSRGGTGAGPLHF
j_gene: TRBJ1-6
abundance: many
d_gene: TRBD1
v_gene: TRBV3-1

CDR3nt: TGTGCCAGCTCAGTTCAGAGCTCCTATAATTCACCCCTCCACTTT
CDR3aa: CASSVQSSYNSPLHF
j_gene: TRBJ1-6
abundance: .
d_gene: .
v_gene: TRBV14

CDR3nt: TGTGCCAGCAGCCCAGGAGTGACAGGAAGGAACACTGAAGCTTTCTTT
CDR3aa: CASSPGVTGRNTEAFF
j_gene: TRBJ1-1
abundance: many
d_gene: .
v_gene: TRBV5-4